This T cell receptor beta chain was retrieved from a study of T cell changes during pregnancy in multiple sclerosis. The V end was cut by 2 bases, the J end by 0 bases, with 5 bases between. Per the germline V gene, CDR1 is PRHDT and CDR2 is FYEKMQ (reference sequence). The CDR3 consists of 15 residues. TCRdb's table, derived via immunoSEQ multiplex PCR, lists solely in-frame clones and lacks some. This sample has tens of thousands of clones; approximately 91% occur once, and the top ten carry approximately 1.4%. The V and J genes are TRBV13 and TRBJ1-6; no reliable D call. Here the sequenced sample was peripheral blood, taken in the second trimester of pregnancy. The TCR was taken from a female donor with multiple sclerosis, enrolled in a pregnancy study. For the CDR3, the DNA is TGTGCCAGCAGCTTATGGAGCTCCTATAATTCACCCCTCCACTTT. Protein sequence: CASSLWSSYNSPLHF.